This T cell receptor (beta chain) originates from a study of blood T cell repertoires in COVID-19. Overall study context: Sites in the United States, Italy and Spain provided acute and convalescent COVID-19 samples. Sample material is recorded as cDNA or gDNA derived from T cells, B-cell-depleted T cells, or PBMCs.

In the source study's methods: By means of reference gene primer amplification, nucleated cell counts were estimated. Sequencing used immunoSEQ multiplex PCR; TCRdb keeps in-frame clones, though not all of them. D and trimming come from the DNA, and the V and J calls and clone size come from that table. The sample carries 43,000 or so clones, 80% to 90% recorded once. By sample fraction, this clone is medium-sized. CDR3 size: 18 residues. CDR1 and CDR2 from the germline V gene are SNHLY and FYNNEI. The V gene end was trimmed by 2 bases and the J gene end by 3 bases; junction bases not matched to a gene: 15.

This TCR was recovered from a man in his 60s with active COVID-19. The sequencing input was peripheral blood. The chain carries TRBV2 and TRBJ2-7; 8 nucleotides match TRBD2. CDR3 bases: TGTGCCAGCAGTGAATTCTGGGGTAGCGGGACCAACAACTACGAGCAGTACTTC. Its translation: CASSEFWGSGTNNYEQYF.